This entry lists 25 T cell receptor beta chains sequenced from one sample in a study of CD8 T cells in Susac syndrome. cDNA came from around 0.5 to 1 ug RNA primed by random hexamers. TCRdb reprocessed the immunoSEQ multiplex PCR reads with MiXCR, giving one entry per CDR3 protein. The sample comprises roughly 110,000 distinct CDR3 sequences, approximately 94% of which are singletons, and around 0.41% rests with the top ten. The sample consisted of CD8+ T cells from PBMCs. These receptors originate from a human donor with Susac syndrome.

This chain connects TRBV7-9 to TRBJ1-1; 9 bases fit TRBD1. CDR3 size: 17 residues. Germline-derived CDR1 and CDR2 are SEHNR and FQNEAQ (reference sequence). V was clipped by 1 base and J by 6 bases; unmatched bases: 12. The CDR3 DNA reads TGTGCCAGCAGCTTAGAGGCGGGACAGGGATATGTGGCTGAAGCTTTCTTT. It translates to CASSLEAGQGYVAEAFF.

CDR3 sequence: CASTSPPSKEQFF. The CDR3 DNA is TGTGCCAGCACCTCTCCCCCTAGCAAGGAGCAGTTCTTC. The V gene is TRBV9, the J gene TRBJ2-1, with a possible D match to TRBD2 (5 bases). CDR1 and CDR2 (germline): SGDLS, YYNGEE. Trimming removed 6 bases at V and 10 bases at J, with 17 bases between. The length of the CDR3 is 13 residues.

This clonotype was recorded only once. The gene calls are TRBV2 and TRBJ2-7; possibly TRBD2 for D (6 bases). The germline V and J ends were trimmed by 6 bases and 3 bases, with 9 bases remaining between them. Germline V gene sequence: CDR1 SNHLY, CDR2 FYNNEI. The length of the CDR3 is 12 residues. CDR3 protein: CASRGGYYEQYF. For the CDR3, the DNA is TGTGCCAGCAGGGGGGGTTACTACGAGCAGTACTTC.

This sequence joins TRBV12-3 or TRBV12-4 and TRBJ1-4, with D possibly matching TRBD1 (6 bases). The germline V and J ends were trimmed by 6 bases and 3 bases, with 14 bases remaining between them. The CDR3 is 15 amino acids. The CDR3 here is CASSPSGEANEKLFF. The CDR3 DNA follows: TGTGCCAGCAGCCCCTCAGGGGAGGCTAATGAAAAACTGTTTTTT.

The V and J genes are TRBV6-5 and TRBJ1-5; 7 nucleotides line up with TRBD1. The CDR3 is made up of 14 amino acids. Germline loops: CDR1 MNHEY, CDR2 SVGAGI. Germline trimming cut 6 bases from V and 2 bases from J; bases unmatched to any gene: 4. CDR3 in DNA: TGTGCCAGCAGACCAGGGGGTGGCAATCAGCCCCAGCATTTT. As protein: CASRPGGGNQPQHF.

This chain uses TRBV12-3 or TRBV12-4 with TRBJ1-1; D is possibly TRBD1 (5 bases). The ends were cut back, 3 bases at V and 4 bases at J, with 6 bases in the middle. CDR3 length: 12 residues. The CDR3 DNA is TGTGCCAGCAGTTTCGGGGCCACTGAAGCTTTCTTT. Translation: CASSFGATEAFF.

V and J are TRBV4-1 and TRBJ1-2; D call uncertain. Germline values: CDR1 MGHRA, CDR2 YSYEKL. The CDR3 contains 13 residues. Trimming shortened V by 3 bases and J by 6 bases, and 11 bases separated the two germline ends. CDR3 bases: TGCGCCAGCAGCCATCGAGAGCGTGATGGCTACACCTTC. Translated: CASSHRERDGYTF.

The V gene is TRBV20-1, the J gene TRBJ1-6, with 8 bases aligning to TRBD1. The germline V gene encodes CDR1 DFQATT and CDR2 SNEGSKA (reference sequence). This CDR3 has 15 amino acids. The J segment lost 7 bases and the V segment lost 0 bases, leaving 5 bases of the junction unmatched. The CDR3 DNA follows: TGCAGTGCTAGAGACCCACAGGGGGGAAATTCACCCCTCCACTTT. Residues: CSARDPQGGNSPLHF.

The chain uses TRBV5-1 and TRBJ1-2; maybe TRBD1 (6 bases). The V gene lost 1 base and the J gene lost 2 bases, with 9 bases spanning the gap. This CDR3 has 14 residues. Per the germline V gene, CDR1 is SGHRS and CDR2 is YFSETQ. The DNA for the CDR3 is TGCGCCAGCAGCTTGAGGCAGGGGAACTATGGCTACACCTTC. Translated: CASSLRQGNYGYTF.

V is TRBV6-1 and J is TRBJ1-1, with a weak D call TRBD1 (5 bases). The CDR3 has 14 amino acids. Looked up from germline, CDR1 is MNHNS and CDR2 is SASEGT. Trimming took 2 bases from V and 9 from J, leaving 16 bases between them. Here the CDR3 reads CASSESEGANQAFF. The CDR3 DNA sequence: TGTGCCAGCAGTGAATCGGAAGGGGCGAATCAAGCTTTCTTT.

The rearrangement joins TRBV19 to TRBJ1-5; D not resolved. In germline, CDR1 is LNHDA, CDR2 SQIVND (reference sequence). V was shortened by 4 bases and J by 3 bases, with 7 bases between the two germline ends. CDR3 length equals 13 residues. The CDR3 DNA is TGTGCCAGTAGTAGGGCGGTCAATCAGCCCCAGCATTTT. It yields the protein CASSRAVNQPQHF.

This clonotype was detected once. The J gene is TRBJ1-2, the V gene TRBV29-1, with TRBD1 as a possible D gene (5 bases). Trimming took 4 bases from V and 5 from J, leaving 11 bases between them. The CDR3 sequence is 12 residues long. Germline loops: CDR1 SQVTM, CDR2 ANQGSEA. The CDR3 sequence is CSVGGGSYGYTF. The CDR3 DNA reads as TGCAGCGTTGGCGGGGGAAGTTATGGCTACACCTTC.

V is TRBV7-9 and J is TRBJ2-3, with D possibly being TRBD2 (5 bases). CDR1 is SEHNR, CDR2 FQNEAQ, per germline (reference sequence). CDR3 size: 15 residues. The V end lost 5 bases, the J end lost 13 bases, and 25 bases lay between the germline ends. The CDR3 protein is CASSTRLRASPEEYF. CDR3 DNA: TGTGCCAGCAGCACCCGACTTAGAGCATCCCCGGAGGAGTATTTT.

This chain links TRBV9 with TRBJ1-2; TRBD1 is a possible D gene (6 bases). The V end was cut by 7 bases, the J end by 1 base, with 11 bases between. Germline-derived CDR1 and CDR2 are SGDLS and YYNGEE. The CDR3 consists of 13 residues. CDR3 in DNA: TGTGCCAGCGAGGGGGGGGTTAACTATGGCTACACCTTC. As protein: CASEGGVNYGYTF. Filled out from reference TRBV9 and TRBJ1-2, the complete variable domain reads DSGVTQTPKHLITATGQRVTLRCSPRSGDLSVYWYQQSLDQGLQFLIQYYNGEERAKGNILERFSAQQFPDLHSELNLSSLELGDSALYFCASEGGVNYGYTFGSGTRLTVV.

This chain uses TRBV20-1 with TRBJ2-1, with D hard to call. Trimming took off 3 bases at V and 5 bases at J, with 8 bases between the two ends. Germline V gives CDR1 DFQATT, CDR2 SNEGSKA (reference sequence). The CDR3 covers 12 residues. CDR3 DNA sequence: TGCAGTGCTAGGACGAACCACAATGAGCAGTTCTTC. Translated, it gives CSARTNHNEQFF.

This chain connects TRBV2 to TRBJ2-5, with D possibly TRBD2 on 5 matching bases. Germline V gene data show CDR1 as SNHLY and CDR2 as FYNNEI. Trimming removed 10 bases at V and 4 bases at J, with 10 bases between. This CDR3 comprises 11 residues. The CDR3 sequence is CATGWGETQYF. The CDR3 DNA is TGTGCCACGGGGTGGGGAGAGACCCAGTACTTC.

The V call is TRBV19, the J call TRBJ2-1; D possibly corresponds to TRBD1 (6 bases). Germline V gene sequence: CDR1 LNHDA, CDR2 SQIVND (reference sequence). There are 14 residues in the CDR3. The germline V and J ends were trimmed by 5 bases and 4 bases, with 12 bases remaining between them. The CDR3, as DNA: TGTGCCAGTAGTCGAAGACAGGATTACAATGAGCAGTTCTTC. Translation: CASSRRQDYNEQFF.

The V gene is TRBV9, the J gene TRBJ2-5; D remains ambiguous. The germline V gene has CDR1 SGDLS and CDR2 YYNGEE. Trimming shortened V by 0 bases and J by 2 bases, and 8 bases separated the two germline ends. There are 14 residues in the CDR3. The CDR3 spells CASSVGGGQETQYF. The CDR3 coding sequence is TGTGCCAGCAGCGTAGGAGGTGGTCAAGAGACCCAGTACTTC.

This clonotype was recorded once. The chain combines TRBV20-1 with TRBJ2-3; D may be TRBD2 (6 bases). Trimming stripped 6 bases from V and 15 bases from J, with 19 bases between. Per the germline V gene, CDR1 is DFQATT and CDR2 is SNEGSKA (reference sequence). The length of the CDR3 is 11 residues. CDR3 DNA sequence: TGCAGTGCCATGACCGGGACTCCACAATATTTT. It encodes CSAMTGTPQYF.

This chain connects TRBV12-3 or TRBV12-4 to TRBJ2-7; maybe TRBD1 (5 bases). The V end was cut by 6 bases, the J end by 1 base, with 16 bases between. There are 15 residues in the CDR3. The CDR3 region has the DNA TGTGCCAGCAGCTCTGACCCCAGGGTATCCTACGAGCAGTACTTC. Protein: CASSSDPRVSYEQYF.

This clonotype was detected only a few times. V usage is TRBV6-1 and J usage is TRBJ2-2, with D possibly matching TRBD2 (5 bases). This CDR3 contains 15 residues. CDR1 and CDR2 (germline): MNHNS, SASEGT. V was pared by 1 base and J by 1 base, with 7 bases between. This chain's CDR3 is CASSEGAGNTGELFF. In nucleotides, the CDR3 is TGTGCCAGCAGTGAAGGGGCGGGGAACACCGGGGAGCTGTTTTTT.

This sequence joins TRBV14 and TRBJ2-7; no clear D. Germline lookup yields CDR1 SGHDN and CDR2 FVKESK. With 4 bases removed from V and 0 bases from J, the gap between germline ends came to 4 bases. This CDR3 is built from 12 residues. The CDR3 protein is CASSLSSYEQYF. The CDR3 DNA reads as TGTGCCAGCAGCCTGAGCTCCTACGAGCAGTACTTC. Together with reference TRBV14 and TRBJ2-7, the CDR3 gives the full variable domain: EAGVTQFPSHSVIEKGQTVTLRCDPISGHDNLYWYRRVMGKEIKFLLHFVKESKQDESGMPNNRFLAERTGGTYSTLKVQPAELEDSGVYFCASSLSSYEQYFGPGTRLTVT.

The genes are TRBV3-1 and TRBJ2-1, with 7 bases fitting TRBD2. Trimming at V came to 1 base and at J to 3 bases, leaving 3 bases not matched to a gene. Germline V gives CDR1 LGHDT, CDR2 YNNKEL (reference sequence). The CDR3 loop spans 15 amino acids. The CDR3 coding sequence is TGTGCCAGCAGCCAAGGGCTAGCGGTCTACAATGAGCAGTTCTTC. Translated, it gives CASSQGLAVYNEQFF.

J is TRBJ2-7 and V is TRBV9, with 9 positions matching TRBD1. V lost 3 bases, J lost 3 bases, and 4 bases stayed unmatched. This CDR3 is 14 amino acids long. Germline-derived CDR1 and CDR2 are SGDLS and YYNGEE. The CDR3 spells CASSEGTGNYEQYF. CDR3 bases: TGTGCCAGCAGCGAGGGGACAGGGAACTACGAGCAGTACTTC.

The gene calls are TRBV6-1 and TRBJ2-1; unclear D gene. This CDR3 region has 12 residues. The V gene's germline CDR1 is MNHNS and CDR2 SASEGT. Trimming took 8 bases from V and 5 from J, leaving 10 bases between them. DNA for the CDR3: TGTGCCAGCTTGGGCGGCCACAATGAGCAGTTCTTC. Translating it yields CASLGGHNEQFF.